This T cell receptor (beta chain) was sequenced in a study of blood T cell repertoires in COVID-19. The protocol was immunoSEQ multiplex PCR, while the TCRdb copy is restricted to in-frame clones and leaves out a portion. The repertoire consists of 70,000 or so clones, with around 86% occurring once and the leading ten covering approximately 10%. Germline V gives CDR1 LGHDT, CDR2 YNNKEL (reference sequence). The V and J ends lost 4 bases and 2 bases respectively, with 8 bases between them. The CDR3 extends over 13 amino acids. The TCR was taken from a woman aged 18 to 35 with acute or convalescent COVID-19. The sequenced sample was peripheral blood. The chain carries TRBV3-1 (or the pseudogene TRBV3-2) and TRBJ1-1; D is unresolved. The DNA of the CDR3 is TGTGCCAGCAGCCCAAGGACTAACACTGAAGCTTTCTTT. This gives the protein CASSPRTNTEAFF.